One sample yielded the 13 T cell receptor beta chains listed below, sequenced in a study of breast tumors, draining lymph nodes, adjacent tissues (dated by TCRdb to the mid-2010s). The library was prepared using multiplex PCR. TCRdb names Illumina HiSeq 2000 as the instrument used. Starting from the raw public reads, TCRdb applied fastp trimming at Q25, assembled clones with MiXCR and retained in-frame beta chains. Entries that share a CDR3 protein sequence are merged under the most common genes and DNA. The sample table shows about 47,000 distinct CDR3 sequences, and 23% are seen once. The ten biggest clones cover about 8% of the sample. The specimen was breast tumor tissue. Source of these receptors: a female donor with breast cancer. Some clones in this sample may be carry-over from other donors' samples.

V usage is TRBV3-1 and J usage is TRBJ2-2; D gene ambiguous. Germline V gives CDR1 LGHDT, CDR2 YNNKEL (reference sequence). Trimming pared 0 bases from V and 5 bases from J, leaving 13 bases between. CDR3 size: 16 residues. The CDR3 loop reads CASSQDHTGVTGELFF. The CDR3, as DNA: TGTGCCAGCAGCCAAGATCATACTGGGGTTACCGGGGAGCTGTTTTTT.

A remark on this clonotype: One end of the junction does not line up with germline, which may come from a read error. V gene TRBV11-3 combines with J gene TRBJ2-3; the D gene is possibly TRBD1 (6 bases). CDR1 and CDR2 (germline): SGHNT, YENEEA. The length of the CDR3 is 15 residues. The CDR3 is CTSSSNEGRGDTQYF. The CDR3 DNA follows: TGTACCAGCAGCTCGAACGAGGGCAGGGGAGATACGCAGTATTTT.

This clonotype has a handful of counts. The chain links TRBV7-9 to TRBJ2-7; TRBD1 aligns across 7 bases. V lost 5 bases to trimming and J lost 6 bases; unmatched junction nucleotides: 10. The CDR3 runs to 14 residues. The germline V gene encodes CDR1 SEHNR and CDR2 FQNEAQ (reference sequence). The chain's CDR3 is CASSPRDRMCEQYF. CDR3 nucleotides: TGTGCCAGCAGCCCAAGGGACAGAATGTGCGAGCAGTACTTC.

This chain uses TRBV19 with TRBJ2-2; 10 bases agree with TRBD1. Unmatched junction bases numbered 6, after V lost 5 bases and J lost 6 bases. This CDR3 spans 15 amino acids. The germline gives CDR1 LNHDA, CDR2 SQIVND (reference sequence). CDR3 sequence reads: CASSPGQGGAGELFF. In nucleotides, the CDR3 is TGTGCCAGTAGTCCAGGACAGGGGGGTGCCGGGGAGCTGTTTTTT.

This clonotype has only a few counts. V gene TRBV6-2 or TRBV6-3 combines with J gene TRBJ2-1; unclear D gene. The ends were cut back, 0 bases at V and 7 bases at J, with 10 bases in the middle. The CDR3 has 14 amino acids. The germline gives CDR1 MNHEY, CDR2 SVGEGT. The CDR3 here is CASSYSPVGNEQFF. CDR3 coding DNA: TGTGCCAGCAGTTACTCGCCGGTCGGGAATGAGCAGTTCTTC.

With regard to this clonotype: Relative to the germline gene, one junction end is altered; a read error may explain this. This chain connects TRBV7-8 to TRBJ1-3, with D possibly being TRBD1 (5 bases). This CDR3 is built from 14 residues. The germline V gene encodes CDR1 SGHVS and CDR2 FQNEAQ. CDR3 bases: TGTACCAGCAGCCCAGACAGCTCTGGAAACACCATATATTTT. As protein: CTSSPDSSGNTIYF.

Ten or more counts support this clonotype. The chain uses TRBV7-9 and TRBJ1-2; 8 bases line up with TRBD1. Looked up from germline, CDR1 is SEHNR and CDR2 is FQNEAQ (reference sequence). This CDR3 has 14 amino acids. J was trimmed by 7 bases and V by 3 bases; bases with no gene match: 7. The CDR3 here is CASSFDQGALGYTF. The CDR3 bases are TGTGCCAGCAGCTTTGATCAGGGGGCGCTTGGCTACACCTTC.

This clonotype was seen many times. The chain employs TRBV19 and TRBJ1-5, with D unresolved. The CDR3 runs to 13 residues. Germline loops: CDR1 LNHDA, CDR2 SQIVND (reference sequence). V was shortened by 4 bases and J by 4 bases, with 8 bases between the two germline ends. The CDR3 bases are TGTGCCAGTAGTAAAGAGTTGAATCAGCCCCAGCATTTT. Its translation is CASSKELNQPQHF.

Ten or more counts support this clonotype. This chain uses TRBV4-2 with TRBJ1-2; no definite D call. Germline V gives CDR1 LGHNA, CDR2 YNFKEQ. V was cut by 4 bases and J by 2 bases, with 17 bases left in between. The CDR3 is 16 amino acids. CDR3 in amino acids: CASSREAERINYGYTF. The DNA for the CDR3 is TGTGCCAGCAGCCGGGAGGCAGAAAGGATCAACTATGGCTACACCTTC.

With respect to this clonotype: With a much larger clone just one base away, this may be a read error. The CDR3: CASSFAGDTDAQYF. CDR3 nucleotides: TGTGCCAGCAGCTTTGCGGGCGACACAGATGCGCAGTATTTT. V gene TRBV7-3 combines with J gene TRBJ2-3, with D possibly being TRBD2 (5 bases). The CDR3 is 14 amino acids. Germline V gene data show CDR1 as SGHTA and CDR2 as FQGTGA.

The V call is TRBV6-6, the J call TRBJ2-6; TRBD2 aligns across 7 bases. Unmatched junction bases numbered 5, after V lost 6 bases and J lost 0 bases. Germline CDR1 and CDR2: MNHNY and SVGAGI (reference sequence). This CDR3 contains 16 residues. The CDR3 region has the DNA TGTGCCAGCAGGGGGGGGAAGGGCTCTGGGGCCAACGTCCTGACTTTC. It specifies CASRGGKGSGANVLTF.

Comment on this clonotype: A much bigger clone sits one base away, suggesting this may be a read error. The chain couples TRBV5-1 to TRBJ2-5; TRBD2 matches 7 bases. In germline, CDR1 is SGHRS, CDR2 YFSETQ. Losses at the gene ends were 4 bases for V and 1 base for J; bases not matched to a gene: 10. This CDR3 comprises 16 residues. Here the CDR3 DNA reads TGCGCCAGCAGCCCCCAACCCCTAGCGGCCCAAGAGACCCAGTACTTC. Translating gives CASSPQPLAAQETQYF.

In this sample, this clonotype turned up a few times. The chain couples TRBV19 to TRBJ2-3; possible D gene TRBD1, 6 bases. Germline V gene data show CDR1 as LNHDA and CDR2 as SQIVND (reference sequence). V was cut by 3 bases and J by 1 base, with 11 bases left in between. The CDR3 extends over 15 amino acids. CDR3 region: CASSISTGGTDTQYF. The CDR3 DNA reads TGTGCCAGTAGTATCTCGACAGGAGGCACAGATACGCAGTATTTT.